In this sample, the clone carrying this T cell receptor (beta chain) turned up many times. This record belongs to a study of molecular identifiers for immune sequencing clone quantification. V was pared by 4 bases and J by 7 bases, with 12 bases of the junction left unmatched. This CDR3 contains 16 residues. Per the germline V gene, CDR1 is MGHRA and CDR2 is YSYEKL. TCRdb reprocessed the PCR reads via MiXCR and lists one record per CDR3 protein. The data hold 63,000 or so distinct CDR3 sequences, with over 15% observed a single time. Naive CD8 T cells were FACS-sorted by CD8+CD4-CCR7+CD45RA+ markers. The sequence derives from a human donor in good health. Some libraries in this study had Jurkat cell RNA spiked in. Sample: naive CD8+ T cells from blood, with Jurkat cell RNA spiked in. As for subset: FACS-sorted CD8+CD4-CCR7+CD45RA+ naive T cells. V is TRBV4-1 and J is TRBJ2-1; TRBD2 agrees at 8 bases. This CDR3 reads CASSLNRLASENEQFF. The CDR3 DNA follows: TGCGCCAGCAGCCTTAACCGACTAGCGTCGGAGAATGAGCAGTTCTTC.